Below are 5 T cell receptor beta chains sequenced from a single sample in a study of beta chain features in type 1 diabetes. General study findings and limits: TCRB CDR3s from Type 1 diabetes patients were moderately but significantly shorter in all four CD4+ subsets.

Every bit of the isolated RNA underwent reverse transcription, so sequencing read expressed TCRB transcripts. Repertoires were generated with immunoSEQ multiplex PCR, while TCRdb's copy carries only in-frame clones and drops some. The repertoire consists of fewer than 20,000 clones, with 55% to 70% occurring once and the leading ten covering over 2%. These receptors have no identified antigens. Sequenced material: Tregs from blood. These receptors all come from a man younger than 45 with type 1 diabetes.

The genes are TRBV6-1 and TRBJ1-1; D gene uncertain. The CDR3 is 13 amino acids. The V gene's germline CDR1 is MNHNS and CDR2 SASEGT. The V end lost 8 bases, the J end lost 0 bases, and 10 bases lay between the germline ends. The CDR3 sequence is CASDTPLNTEAFF. CDR3 sequence (DNA): TGTGCCAGCGATACTCCCCTGAACACTGAAGCTTTCTTT.

The CDR3 spells CASSLGSGNSYEQYF. The CDR3 region has the DNA TGCGCCAGCAGCTTGGGAAGCGGGAACTCCTACGAGCAGTACTTC. The gene calls are TRBV5-1 and TRBJ2-7, with 7 positions matching TRBD2. Germline CDR1 is SGHRS and CDR2 is YFSETQ. V was clipped by 0 bases and J by 0 bases; unmatched bases: 3. The CDR3 loop spans 15 amino acids. The full variable domain, its missing parts supplied by reference TRBV5-1 and TRBJ2-7, is KAGVTQTPRYLIKTRGQQVTLSCSPISGHRSVSWYQQTPGQGLQFLFEYFSETQRNKGNFPGRFSGRQFSNSRSEMNVSTLELGDSALYLCASSLGSGNSYEQYFGPGTRLTVT.

This clone came up a few times. V is TRBV6-5 and J is TRBJ2-5; D is possibly TRBD1 (6 bases). Germline V gene data show CDR1 as MNHEY and CDR2 as SVGAGI. The CDR3 consists of 13 residues. Trimming pared 10 bases from V and 1 base from J, leaving 13 bases between. The CDR3 DNA sequence: TGTGCCACGAATCGGGACATCCAAGAGACCCAGTACTTC. Its protein is CATNRDIQETQYF.

This clone is termed medium-sized (0.01 to 0.1%). The chain uses TRBV7-2 and TRBJ1-5; TRBD1 agrees at 7 bases. This CDR3 comprises 17 residues. The V gene's germline CDR1 is SGHTA and CDR2 FQGNSA. With V trimmed by 1 base and J by 1 base, 7 bases remained unmatched. The CDR3 here is CASSLERSGGSNQPQHF. In DNA form, the CDR3 reads TGTGCCAGCAGCTTAGAGAGGTCAGGGGGGAGCAATCAGCCCCAGCATTTT.

V usage is TRBV6-5 and J usage is TRBJ1-1; D perhaps matches TRBD1 (5 bases). Trimming pared 2 bases from V and 4 bases from J, leaving 14 bases between. The CDR3 contains 15 residues. Per the germline V gene, CDR1 is MNHEY and CDR2 is SVGAGI. The CDR3 DNA reads TGTGCCAGCAGTTACAGGACCAGGGTGAGCACTGAAGCTTTCTTT. This gives the protein CASSYRTRVSTEAFF.